This T cell receptor beta chain emerged from a study of T cells in Graves' hyperthyroidism and ophthalmopathy. Germline CDR1 and CDR2: MGHRA and YSYEKL. CDR3 size: 19 residues. The V and J ends lost 0 bases and 1 base respectively, with 18 bases between them. This clonotype turned up a few times. Antigen specificity is unknown. The study, taken as a whole, reports: A model built on 13 V-J features separated ophthalmopathy from stable hyperthyroidism. Blood shared most expanded thyroid clonotypes above 0.001.

Amplification of TCR beta CDR3 regions used RNA as the template. The HTBI primer set was used in a first-round RT-PCR of the TCR CDR3. TCRdb analysed the multiplex PCR reads with MiXCR anew, one entry per CDR3 protein. The table lists around 250,000 distinct CDR3 sequences, roughly 15% of them singletons. PBMCs were collected from an approximately 9.3 ml volume of fresh peripheral blood. The source of this sequence is a woman aged 40 to 55 with Graves' hyperthyroidism that later progressed to Graves' ophthalmopathy. The rearrangement joins TRBV4-1 to TRBJ2-2, with D possibly called TRBD1 or TRBD2 (5 bases each). The sample taken for sequencing was blood. DNA of the CDR3: TGCGCCAGCAGCCAAGAAGGGACGGTATGGGGGTTGAACACCGGGGAGCTGTTTTTT. This sequence encodes CASSQEGTVWGLNTGELFF.